The 21 T cell receptor beta chains given below trace back to one sample, sequenced in a study of OX40 agonist ivuxolimab in advanced cancers. Only in-frame clones appear in the TCRdb table, and some are missing; sequencing was by immunoSEQ multiplex PCR. The table shows around 100,000 clones, with almost 90% occurring only once. Sequenced here: CD4+ or CD8+ T cells sorted from blood, sampled in a trial of the OX40 agonist ivuxolimab. These receptors were obtained from an adult with an advanced solid tumor such as melanoma, head and neck, liver or kidney cancer.

This clone has just a few counts. V and J are TRBV30 and TRBJ2-1; D unclear. Trimming took 0 bases from V and 3 from J, leaving 15 bases between them. The CDR3 is made up of 16 amino acids. Germline V CDR1 and CDR2: GTSNPN, SVGIG (reference sequence). CDR3 sequence (DNA): TGTGCCTGGAGTGTACGGGCGGCGAACCTCTACAATGAGCAGTTCTTC. Residues: CAWSVRAANLYNEQFF.

The genes are TRBV7-9 and TRBJ1-1; no firm D call. Trimming shortened V by 10 bases and J by 5 bases, and 8 bases separated the two germline ends. Looked up from germline, CDR1 is SEHNR and CDR2 is FQNEAQ (reference sequence). There are 10 residues in the CDR3. The CDR3 nucleotides are TGTGCCACGGCCAGGACTGAAGCTTTCTTT. Translation: CATARTEAFF.

V is TRBV6-1 and J is TRBJ2-1, with 7 bases identical to TRBD1. CDR3 length: 13 residues. With 5 bases clipped from V and 9 bases from J, the junction kept 7 bases outside the gene matches. From germline, CDR1 is MNHNS and CDR2 SASEGT. This CDR3 is CASSSYRGFEQFF. In nucleotides, the CDR3 is TGTGCCAGCAGTTCCTACAGGGGCTTTGAGCAGTTCTTC.

This chain links TRBV28 with TRBJ1-5, with D unclear. Germline-derived CDR1 and CDR2 are MDHEN and SYDVKM. The CDR3 totals 14 residues. V gave up 2 bases and J gave up 3 bases, with 8 bases separating them. DNA for the CDR3: TGTGCCAGCAGTTTAAACGGACTCAATCAGCCCCAGCATTTT. Residues: CASSLNGLNQPQHF.

V usage is TRBV28 and J usage is TRBJ1-1, with D hard to call. Germline lookup yields CDR1 MDHEN and CDR2 SYDVKM. Trimming took 5 bases from V and 5 from J, leaving 12 bases between them. The CDR3 is made up of 13 amino acids. CDR3 in DNA: TGTGCCAGCAGTATTAATCGTAGGACTGAAGCTTTCTTT. It encodes CASSINRRTEAFF.

The chain has TRBV5-1 and TRBJ1-1, with TRBD1 matching over 7 bases. Per the germline V gene, CDR1 is SGHRS and CDR2 is YFSETQ. The J segment lost 0 bases and the V segment lost 6 bases, leaving 8 bases of the junction unmatched. The CDR3 has 15 residues. The CDR3 spells CASKHRDSMNTEAFF. The CDR3 region has the DNA TGCGCCAGCAAACACCGGGACAGTATGAACACTGAAGCTTTCTTT.

The chain couples TRBV7-7 to TRBJ2-6; TRBD1 aligns across 8 bases. CDR3 length: 16 amino acids. The J segment lost 0 bases and the V segment lost 5 bases, leaving 3 bases of the junction unmatched. CDR1 and CDR2 from the germline V gene are SSHAT and FNYEAQ (reference sequence). The CDR3 is CASSPTGGSGANVLTF. For the CDR3, the DNA is TGTGCCAGCAGCCCTACAGGGGGCTCTGGGGCCAACGTCCTGACTTTC.

The chain combines TRBV9 with TRBJ1-2; TRBD1 agrees at 8 bases. The germline gives CDR1 SGDLS, CDR2 YYNGEE. Trimming cost V 7 bases and J 5 bases; bases outside gene matches: 4. The CDR3 contains 12 residues. The CDR3 region is CASGTGIYGYTF. CDR3 nucleotide sequence: TGTGCCAGCGGGACAGGTATATATGGCTACACCTTC.

The count of this clone is one. The chain combines TRBV5-6 with TRBJ2-5; 8 bases are shared with TRBD1. The J call may be faulty, since TRBJ2-7 better matches the DNA end. The CDR3 covers 15 residues. The germline CDR1 and CDR2 sequences are SGHDT and YYEEEE. CDR3 sequence reads: CASSLMDRVVHEQYF. In DNA, the CDR3 is TGTGCCAGCAGCTTGATGGACAGGGTAGTCCACGAGCAGTACTTC.

The chain recombines TRBV28 with TRBJ2-3, with 13 bases matching TRBD2. Germline assignment: CDR1 MDHEN and CDR2 SYDVKM. There are 16 residues in the CDR3. Germline trimming cut 4 bases from V and 4 bases from J; bases unmatched to any gene: 5. CDR3 bases: TGTGCCAGCAGTTCCTGGACTAGCGGGAGCTCAGATACGCAGTATTTT. Protein product: CASSSWTSGSSDTQYF.

V is TRBV19 and J is TRBJ2-1; TRBD1 is a possible D gene (6 bases). The CDR3 contains 16 residues. Looked up from germline, CDR1 is LNHDA and CDR2 is SQIVND (reference sequence). Trimming stripped 2 bases from V and 2 bases from J, with 13 bases between. CDR3 bases: TGTGCCAGTAGTATATTATCTGGGGGCCCCTACAATGAGCAGTTCTTC. Its translation is CASSILSGGPYNEQFF.

This chain connects TRBV30 to TRBJ1-2, with a possible D match to TRBD1 (5 bases). CDR3 size: 14 residues. Germline-derived CDR1 and CDR2 are GTSNPN and SVGIG (reference sequence). V was clipped by 0 bases and J by 7 bases, with 15 bases between them. The CDR3 DNA sequence: TGTGCCTGGAGTGTACTGGGACCCGCCATTGGCTACACCTTC. This codes for CAWSVLGPAIGYTF.

The chain uses TRBV10-2 and TRBJ2-3; possible D gene TRBD2, 5 bases. Trimming shortened V by 2 bases and J by 1 base, and 7 bases separated the two germline ends. The V gene's germline CDR1 is WSHSY and CDR2 SAAADI. This CDR3 contains 14 residues. CDR3 DNA: TGCGCCAGCAGTGAGCCAGCGGGCACAGATACGCAGTATTTT. As protein: CASSEPAGTDTQYF.

V gene TRBV20-1 combines with J gene TRBJ2-1; D not resolved. V lost 5 bases and J 8 bases, leaving 10 bases between the germline ends. Germline V gene data show CDR1 as DFQATT and CDR2 as SNEGSKA (reference sequence). This CDR3 contains 11 residues. The CDR3 protein is CSAQFADEQFF. The CDR3 DNA reads as TGCAGTGCTCAATTCGCGGATGAGCAGTTCTTC.

The chain couples TRBV4-1 to TRBJ2-1; D is possibly TRBD1 or TRBD2 (5 bases each). The germline V gene has CDR1 MGHRA and CDR2 YSYEKL. The CDR3 runs 14 residues. The V and J ends lost 3 bases and 7 bases respectively, with 13 bases between them. CDR3 residues: CASSQGPRRNEQFF. CDR3 coding DNA: TGCGCCAGCAGCCAGGGACCAAGGAGGAATGAGCAGTTCTTC.

The CDR3 region is CSADRMNTEAFF. CDR3 in DNA: TGCAGCGCCGACAGAATGAACACTGAAGCTTTCTTT. The chain has TRBV29-1 and TRBJ1-1, with D possibly matching TRBD1 (5 bases). CDR1 is SQVTM and CDR2 is ANQGSEA in the germline V gene. The CDR3 has 12 amino acids. V lost 7 bases, J lost 0 bases, and 9 bases lay in between.

The chain has TRBV2 and TRBJ2-2; tentative D call: TRBD1 (6 bases). The CDR3 length is 14 residues. Germline CDR1 reads SNHLY; CDR2 reads FYNNEI. With 6 bases removed from V and 7 bases from J, the gap between germline ends came to 15 bases. CDR3 nucleotide sequence: TGTGCCAGCAGACAGGGAGAGGGGTTCGGGGAGCTGTTTTTT. Translating it yields CASRQGEGFGELFF.

The genes are TRBV6-5 and TRBJ2-7; D is unclear. The germline CDR1 and CDR2 sequences are MNHEY and SVGAGI. V was pared by 0 bases and J by 5 bases, with 14 bases between. CDR3 size: 15 residues. In nucleotides, the CDR3 is TGTGCCAGCAGTTACTCGCGAAGGGCTGACCACGAGCAGTACTTC. Translation: CASSYSRRADHEQYF.

The chain has TRBV11-2 and TRBJ2-1, with D possibly TRBD2 on 6 matching bases. This CDR3 is 17 amino acids long. V was trimmed by 6 bases and J by 10 bases, leaving 28 bases between them. Germline V gene lookup returns CDR1 SGHAT and CDR2 FQNNGV. CDR3 in DNA: TGTGCCAGCAGGGACTTTAGAGGTTCGAGGGGACTTTCCGAGCAGTTCTTC. It yields the protein CASRDFRGSRGLSEQFF.

The chain is built from TRBV5-1 and TRBJ2-3, with 10 bases identical to TRBD2. Germline values: CDR1 SGHRS, CDR2 YFSETQ. This CDR3 has 15 amino acids. The CDR3 is CATRERGGNTDTQYF. The CDR3 DNA sequence: TGCGCTACCCGAGAGCGGGGGGGAAACACAGATACGCAGTATTTT.

V and J are TRBV6-5 and TRBJ1-4; D remains ambiguous. Trimming cost V 4 bases and J 7 bases, with 13 bases left between them. The CDR3 length is 14 residues. Germline assignment: CDR1 MNHEY and CDR2 SVGAGI. The CDR3 nucleotides read TGTGCCAGCAGTTCTCTTTCGCGGGGTGAAAAACTGTTTTTT. This translates into CASSSLSRGEKLFF.